Shown below are 32 T cell receptor beta chains from a single sample sequenced in a study of T-cell reconstitution after alpha-beta-depleted transplantation in children. Unique molecular identifiers were incorporated during preparation of the TCRbeta library. TCRdb analysed the PCR reads with MiXCR anew, one entry per CDR3 protein. The sample lists around 370,000 distinct CDR3 sequences; 10% were seen once. Material: PBMCs from the stem cell graft donor, obtained from the stem cell graft. All receptors come from a human donor who donated a stem cell graft to a child with acute lymphoblastic leukemia.

In its sample, this clonotype was seen once. The V gene is TRBV20-1, the J gene TRBJ2-5, with D tentatively TRBD2 (5 bases). This CDR3 is built from 14 residues. The ends were cut back, 1 base at V and 5 bases at J, with 14 bases in the middle. Germline-derived CDR1 and CDR2 are DFQATT and SNEGSKA (reference sequence). CDR3 coding DNA: TGCAGTGCTAGAGCGCCGAGGGCCAGTGAGACCCAGTACTTC. This translates into CSARAPRASETQYF.

This clonotype appeared a few times. The CDR3 sequence is CASSSDRVNTGELFF. CDR3 DNA sequence: TGTGCCAGCAGTTCAGACAGGGTTAACACCGGGGAGCTGTTTTTT. The rearrangement links TRBV12-3 or TRBV12-4 to TRBJ2-2; 7 bases agree with TRBD1. After removal of 4 bases from V and 2 bases from J, the junction contained 4 bases not matched to a gene. This CDR3 has 15 amino acids.

There are a few counts of this clonotype. This chain joins TRBV30 and TRBJ2-5, with a weak D call TRBD1 (5 bases). V lost 2 bases and J lost 2, with 9 bases in between. CDR1 is GTSNPN, CDR2 SVGIG, per germline (reference sequence). The CDR3 length is 13 residues. CDR3: CAWSSRGQETQYF. DNA for the CDR3: TGTGCCTGGAGTAGTAGGGGACAAGAGACCCAGTACTTC.

The chain is built from TRBV7-2 and TRBJ2-1, with 13 bases fitting TRBD2. CDR1 and CDR2 from the germline V gene are SGHTA and FQGNSA. V trimming: 1 base; J trimming: 7 bases; junction bases outside the gene matches: 7. This CDR3 is 17 amino acids long. The CDR3 is CASSLVGLAGVWNEQFF. CDR3 DNA: TGTGCCAGCAGCTTAGTCGGACTAGCGGGAGTGTGGAATGAGCAGTTCTTC.

The chain employs TRBV20-1 and TRBJ2-7; D unclear. CDR1 and CDR2 (germline): DFQATT, SNEGSKA (reference sequence). The CDR3 length is 12 residues. Trimming shortened V by 0 bases and J by 5 bases, and 8 bases separated the two germline ends. Here the CDR3 DNA reads TGCAGTGCTAGAGAGGAAGGTCACGAGCAGTACTTC. This codes for CSAREEGHEQYF.

With respect to this clonotype: Germline and junction disagree at one end, which may indicate a read error. The chain carries TRBV5-5 and TRBJ2-1; 8 nucleotides match TRBD2. Germline CDR1 is SGHKS and CDR2 is YYEKEE (reference sequence). CDR3 length: 15 amino acids. The DNA of the CDR3 is TGTGCCAGCATCTTGGAGGGGACTAGTGCCAATGAGCAGTTCTTC. Its protein product is CASILEGTSANEQFF.

This rearrangement joins TRBV25-1 to TRBJ1-1, with unresolved D. Germline values: CDR1 MGHDK, CDR2 SYGVNS. CDR3 size: 11 residues. Trimming stripped 7 bases from V and 1 base from J, with 4 bases between. CDR3 in DNA: TGTGCCAGCAAGGCGAACACTGAAGCTTTCTTT. It codes for CASKANTEAFF.

There are a few counts of this clonotype. The genes are TRBV11-2 and TRBJ1-2; perhaps TRBD1 as D (5 bases). CDR3 length: 13 residues. CDR1 is SGHAT, CDR2 FQNNGV, per germline. Trimming left V 5 bases short and J 8 bases short, with 15 bases between. In DNA form, the CDR3 reads TGTGCCAGCAGCCCCCGACGGGACGGAGGCTACACCTTC. It is translated as CASSPRRDGGYTF.

This clonotype was counted only a few times. The chain combines TRBV3-1 with TRBJ2-7, with 9 nucleotides matching TRBD2. The CDR3 is 18 residues long. V shed 0 bases and J 1 base; nucleotides not matched to a gene: 10. The germline V gene encodes CDR1 LGHDT and CDR2 YNNKEL (reference sequence). CDR3: CASSQEGLGLAGSYEQYF. The CDR3 bases are TGTGCCAGCAGCCAAGAAGGTCTCGGGCTAGCGGGATCCTACGAGCAGTACTTC.

This chain connects TRBV24-1 to TRBJ2-5; 8 bases are shared with TRBD2. The CDR3 runs 16 residues. V was clipped by 0 bases and J by 5 bases; unmatched bases: 7. Germline-derived CDR1 and CDR2 are KGHDR and SFDVKD. This CDR3 is CATSDLTGGTVETQYF. The CDR3 region has the DNA TGTGCCACCAGTGATTTGACGGGAGGGACGGTCGAGACCCAGTACTTC.

There are many counts of this clonotype. A read error may produce the germline difference seen at one junction end. The chain carries TRBV5-1 and TRBJ2-5; D not certain. The CDR3 totals 12 residues. Germline CDR1 reads SGHRS; CDR2 reads YFSETQ. CDR3 sequence (DNA): TGTGCCAGCAGCTTAGGGCGAGAGACCCAGTACTTC. Amino acids: CASSLGRETQYF.

At least ten counts were recorded for this clonotype. The chain employs TRBV7-8 and TRBJ2-5; TRBD2 matches at 12 bases. The CDR3 runs to 18 residues. Germline trimming cut 4 bases from V and 2 bases from J; bases unmatched to any gene: 11. Per the germline V gene, CDR1 is SGHVS and CDR2 is FQNEAQ. In nucleotides, the CDR3 is TGTGCCAGCAGCTCTCCTACCGGGACTAGCGGGCTTCAAGAGACCCAGTACTTC. Protein: CASSSPTGTSGLQETQYF.

This clonotype was counted between two and nine times. V and J are TRBV4-1 and TRBJ2-7; TRBD1 aligns across 8 bases. This CDR3 spans 15 amino acids. V shed 5 bases and J 2 bases; nucleotides not matched to a gene: 8. The germline V gene encodes CDR1 MGHRA and CDR2 YSYEKL. CDR3 sequence reads: CASSYARQGTYEQYF. Written as DNA, the CDR3 is TGCGCCAGCAGCTACGCGAGACAGGGGACCTACGAGCAGTACTTC.

This clonotype has just a few counts. CDR3 in DNA: TGTGCCAGCAGTGCGGGACTAGTTCACAATGAGCAGTTCTTC. As protein: CASSAGLVHNEQFF. This chain links TRBV25-1 with TRBJ2-1, with 8 nucleotides matching TRBD2. The V and J ends lost 4 bases and 5 bases, in that order; junction bases with no gene match: 4. The CDR3 totals 14 residues. Germline V gives CDR1 MGHDK, CDR2 SYGVNS.

The chain links TRBV19 to TRBJ2-1; 10 positions match TRBD2. The CDR3 has 15 residues. The germline V gene has CDR1 LNHDA and CDR2 SQIVND (reference sequence). Trimming cost V 2 bases and J 5 bases; bases outside gene matches: 3. DNA of the CDR3: TGTGCCAGTAGTATATTCAGCGGGGGGGACAATGAGCAGTTCTTC. Translation: CASSIFSGGDNEQFF.

The J gene is TRBJ1-1, the V gene TRBV5-1, with 11 bases identical to TRBD1. This CDR3 has 17 residues. Germline assignment: CDR1 SGHRS and CDR2 YFSETQ. Trimming cost V 3 bases and J 0 bases; bases outside gene matches: 7. DNA of the CDR3: TGCGCCAGCAGCTCCGGGACAGGGGGTTTCATGAACACTGAAGCTTTCTTT. Protein: CASSSGTGGFMNTEAFF.

This clonotype was recorded a few times. The chain links TRBV7-2 to TRBJ2-1; the match to TRBD1 covers 7 bases. This CDR3 comprises 15 residues. The germline V gene has CDR1 SGHTA and CDR2 FQGNSA. With 5 bases clipped from V and 8 bases from J, the junction kept 12 bases outside the gene matches. The CDR3 loop reads CASSQYRGGSYEQFF. The CDR3 DNA follows: TGTGCCAGCAGCCAATACAGGGGCGGAAGCTATGAGCAGTTCTTC.

The rearrangement uses TRBV5-1 and TRBJ2-1; 7 bases line up with TRBD2. Trimming took 0 bases from V and 4 from J; bases not matched to a gene: 7. Germline V gene sequence: CDR1 SGHRS, CDR2 YFSETQ. The CDR3 is made up of 16 amino acids. This chain's CDR3 is CASSLAPAGPYNEQFF. DNA of the CDR3: TGCGCCAGCAGCTTGGCGCCAGCGGGACCATACAATGAGCAGTTCTTC.

The chain is built from TRBV7-2 and TRBJ2-1, with D tentatively TRBD2 (6 bases). V was pared by 2 bases and J by 0 bases, with 11 bases between. The CDR3 is 16 residues long. Looked up from germline, CDR1 is SGHTA and CDR2 is FQGNSA. This CDR3 is CASSLPGTVSYNEQFF. CDR3 coding DNA: TGTGCCAGCAGCTTACCCGGGACTGTCTCCTACAATGAGCAGTTCTTC.

This clonotype has just a few counts. The chain joins TRBV27 to TRBJ2-7, with 10 positions matching TRBD2. Germline loops: CDR1 MNHEY, CDR2 SMNVEV (reference sequence). This CDR3 is 14 amino acids long. V trimming: 3 bases; J trimming: 4 bases; junction bases outside the gene matches: 3. The DNA of the CDR3 is TGTGCCAGCAGTTTGACTAGCGGGCCTTACGAGCAGTACTTC. This translates into CASSLTSGPYEQYF.

The chain is built from TRBV4-3 and TRBJ2-6; the D is unclear. From germline, CDR1 is LGHNA and CDR2 YSLEER. Trimming took 0 bases from V and 1 from J, leaving 10 bases between them. CDR3 length: 17 amino acids. CDR3 in amino acids: CASSQDVGQSGANVLTF. In DNA, the CDR3 is TGCGCCAGCAGCCAAGATGTCGGGCAGTCTGGGGCCAACGTCCTGACTTTC.

The V gene is TRBV27, the J gene TRBJ2-7, with 16 bases lining up with TRBD2. The CDR3 extends over 20 amino acids. Germline V CDR1 and CDR2: MNHEY, SMNVEV (reference sequence). Trimming at V came to 2 bases and at J to 6 bases, leaving 16 bases not matched to a gene. The CDR3 nucleotides read TGTGCCAGCAGTTTACGGGGGACTAGCGGGAGGGCATTCCTGGGGCGCGAGCAGTACTTC. This gives the protein CASSLRGTSGRAFLGREQYF.

This clonotype was seen a few times. The V call is TRBV25-1, the J call TRBJ1-1, with a weak D call TRBD1 (6 bases). Trimming took off 6 bases at V and 3 bases at J, with 14 bases between the two ends. This CDR3 is built from 14 residues. CDR1 is MGHDK, CDR2 SYGVNS, per germline. The CDR3 DNA follows: TGTGCCAGCAGGAAACAGGGAAGGGACACTGAAGCTTTCTTT. This sequence encodes CASRKQGRDTEAFF.

The chain combines TRBV5-1 with TRBJ2-2; the D gene is possibly TRBD2 (6 bases). Trimming cost V 4 bases and J 5 bases, with 33 bases left between them. The CDR3 has 21 amino acids. Germline CDR1 reads SGHRS; CDR2 reads YFSETQ. The CDR3 sequence is CASSHMTRARFGASETGELFF. Written as DNA, the CDR3 is TGCGCCAGCAGCCACATGACTAGGGCCCGATTTGGGGCCTCCGAGACCGGGGAGCTGTTTTTT.

This clonotype showed up just a few times. The rearrangement uses TRBV6-1 and TRBJ1-5; D not certain. Germline V gene sequence: CDR1 MNHNS, CDR2 SASEGT. The CDR3 sequence is 11 residues long. Trimming pared 5 bases from V and 9 bases from J, leaving 8 bases between. The CDR3: CASSLRGPQHF. The CDR3 DNA follows: TGTGCCAGCAGTTTAAGAGGGCCCCAGCATTTT.

The J gene is TRBJ1-2, the V gene TRBV6-2 or TRBV6-3; D is uncertain. Germline-derived CDR1 and CDR2 are MNHEY and SVGEGT. V lost 5 bases and J lost 6, with 16 bases in between. The CDR3 has 14 residues. The CDR3 protein is CASSPPGVGDGYTF. CDR3 DNA sequence: TGTGCCAGCAGTCCTCCTGGGGTCGGGGATGGCTACACCTTC.

This clonotype was observed many times. The J gene is TRBJ2-2, the V gene TRBV9; 13 nucleotides match TRBD2. V gave up 4 bases and J gave up 8 bases; unmatched junction bases: 5. CDR1 SGDLS and CDR2 YYNGEE come from the germline V gene. CDR3 length: 15 residues. Here the CDR3 reads CASSPRTSGGGELFF. CDR3 DNA: TGTGCCAGCAGCCCCCGGACTAGCGGGGGTGGGGAGCTGTTTTTT.

This clonotype was detected many times. The CDR3 loop is CATSSVPSYNEQFF. The DNA for the CDR3 is TGTGCCACCAGCAGTGTCCCATCCTACAATGAGCAGTTCTTC. The chain links TRBV15 to TRBJ2-1; no clear D gene. The germline CDR1 and CDR2 sequences are LNHNV and YYDKDF (reference sequence). The CDR3 sequence is 14 residues long. V was pared by 3 bases and J by 1 base, with 7 bases between. Together with reference TRBV15 and TRBJ2-1, the CDR3 gives the full variable domain: DAMVIQNPRYQVTQFGKPVTLSCSQTLNHNVMYWYQQKSSQAPKLLFHYYDKDFNNEADTPDNFQSRRPNTSFCFLDIRSPGLGDTAMYLCATSSVPSYNEQFFGPGTRLTVL.

There are many counts of this clonotype. Mismatch with germline at one junction end may stem from a read error. The chain is built from TRBV7-7 and TRBJ2-1, with 9 positions matching TRBD2. Germline CDR1 SSHAT, CDR2 FNYEAQ (reference sequence). This CDR3 has 18 amino acids. The CDR3 protein is CASSRHLGGSGGYNEQFF. CDR3 sequence (DNA): TGTGCTAGCAGTCGACACCTAGGCGGTAGCGGGGGTTACAATGAGCAGTTCTTC.

This clonotype was picked up a small number of times. The chain is built from TRBV27 and TRBJ2-1; 12 bases align to TRBD2. The germline gives CDR1 MNHEY, CDR2 SMNVEV (reference sequence). The junction had 4 bases not matched to a gene; V was cut back by 2 bases and J by 8 bases. The CDR3 totals 15 residues. The CDR3 spells CASSLGTSGPYEQFF. CDR3 nucleotide sequence: TGTGCCAGCAGTTTAGGGACTAGCGGGCCATATGAGCAGTTCTTC.

In this sample, this clonotype turned up a few times. The chain links TRBV27 to TRBJ2-5; D may be TRBD2 (7 bases). This CDR3 has 15 amino acids. Germline-derived CDR1 and CDR2 are MNHEY and SMNVEV (reference sequence). V was pared by 6 bases and J by 5 bases, with 19 bases between. CDR3 amino acids: CASRPSGGGGETQYF. The CDR3, as DNA: TGTGCCAGCAGGCCTTCGGGGGGCGGCGGGGAGACCCAGTACTTC.

This clonotype was counted a few times. The chain couples TRBV7-3 to TRBJ2-3; possible D gene TRBD1, 5 bases. The CDR3 loop spans 14 amino acids. Per the germline V gene, CDR1 is SGHTA and CDR2 is FQGTGA. Trimming took off 1 base at V and 4 bases at J, with 9 bases between the two ends. CDR3 region: CASSLKAGPDTQYF. The CDR3 region has the DNA TGTGCCAGCAGCTTAAAGGCAGGGCCAGATACGCAGTATTTT. Looking up the rest from reference TRBV7-3 and TRBJ2-3 gives the full variable domain: GAGVSQTPSNKVTEKGKYVELRCDPISGHTALYWYRQSLGQGPEFLIYFQGTGAADDSGLPNDRFFAVRPEGSVSTLKIQRTERGDSAVYLCASSLKAGPDTQYFGPGTRLTVL.